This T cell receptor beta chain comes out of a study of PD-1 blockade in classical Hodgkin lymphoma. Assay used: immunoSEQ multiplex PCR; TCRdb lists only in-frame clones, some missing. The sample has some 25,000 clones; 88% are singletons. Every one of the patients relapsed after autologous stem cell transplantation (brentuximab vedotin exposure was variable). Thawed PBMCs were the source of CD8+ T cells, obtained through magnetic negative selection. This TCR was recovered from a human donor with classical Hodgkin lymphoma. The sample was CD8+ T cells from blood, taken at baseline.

CDR3 region: CASSPDRGNTIYF. CDR3 DNA: TGTGCCAGCAGCCCTGACAGGGGAAACACCATATATTTT. The rearrangement links TRBV11-2 to TRBJ1-3, with D possibly TRBD1 on 6 matching bases. CDR1 is SGHAT, CDR2 FQNNGV, per germline. The CDR3 has 13 amino acids. Trimming took 5 bases from V and 4 from J, leaving 9 bases between them.